This T cell receptor beta chain was identified during a study of T cell changes during pregnancy in multiple sclerosis. The length of the CDR3 is 18 residues. V was clipped by 4 bases and J by 5 bases, with 24 bases between them. Germline V gene sequence: CDR1 LGHNA, CDR2 YSLEER. Some clones are missing from TCRdb's copy, which holds only in-frame ones; the method was immunoSEQ multiplex PCR. The data hold 93,000 or so clones, with 92% observed a single time. This clone was seen only once. The clonotype comes from a female donor with multiple sclerosis, enrolled in a pregnancy study. Sample: peripheral blood, taken after pregnancy. The chain links TRBV4-3 to TRBJ2-1; possible D gene TRBD2, 6 bases. The CDR3 region has the DNA TGCGCCAGCAGCCGTACGCTCTCCGTGGGGAGGACAAACAATGAGCAGTTCTTC. Its translation: CASSRTLSVGRTNNEQFF.